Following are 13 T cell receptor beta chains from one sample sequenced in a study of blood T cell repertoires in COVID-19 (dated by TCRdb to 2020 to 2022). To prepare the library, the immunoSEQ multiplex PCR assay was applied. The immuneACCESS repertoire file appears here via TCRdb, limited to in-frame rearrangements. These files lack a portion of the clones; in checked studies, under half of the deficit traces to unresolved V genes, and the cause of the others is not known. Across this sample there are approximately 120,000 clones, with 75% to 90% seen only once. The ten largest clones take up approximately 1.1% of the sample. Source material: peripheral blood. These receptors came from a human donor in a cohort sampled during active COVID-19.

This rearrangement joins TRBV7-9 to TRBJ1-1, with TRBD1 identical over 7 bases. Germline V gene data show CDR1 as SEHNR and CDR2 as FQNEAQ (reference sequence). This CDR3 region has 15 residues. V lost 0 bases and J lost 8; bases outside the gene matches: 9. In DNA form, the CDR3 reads TGTGCCAGCAGCTTAGCGCTGGGCAGGGGGGTCGAAGCTTTCTTT. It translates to CASSLALGRGVEAFF.

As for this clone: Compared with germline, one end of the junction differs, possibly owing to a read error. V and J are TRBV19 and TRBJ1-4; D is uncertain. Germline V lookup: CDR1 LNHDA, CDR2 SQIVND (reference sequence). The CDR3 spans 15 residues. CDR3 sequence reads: CASSIGELKNEKLSF. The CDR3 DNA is TGTGCCAGTAGTATAGGAGAACTTAAGAACGAAAAACTGTCTTTT. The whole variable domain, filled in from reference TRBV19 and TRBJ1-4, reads DGGITQSPKYLFRKEGQNVTLSCEQNLNHDAMYWYRQDPGQGLRLIYYSQIVNDFQKGDIAEGYSVSREKKESFPLTVTSAQKNPTAFYLCASSIGELKNEKLSFGSGTQLSVL.

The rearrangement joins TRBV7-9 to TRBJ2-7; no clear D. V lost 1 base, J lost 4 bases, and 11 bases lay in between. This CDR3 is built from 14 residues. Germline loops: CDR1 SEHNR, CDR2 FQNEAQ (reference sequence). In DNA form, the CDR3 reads TGTGCCAGCAGCTTAGGGGCACCTGAATACGAGCAGTACTTC. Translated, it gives CASSLGAPEYEQYF. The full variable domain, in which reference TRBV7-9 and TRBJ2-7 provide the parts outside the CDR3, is DTGVSQNPRHKITKRGQNVTFRCDPISEHNRLYWYRQTLGQGPEFLTYFQNEAQLEKSRLLSDRFSAERPKGSFSTLEIQRTEQGDSAMYLCASSLGAPEYEQYFGPGTRLTVT.

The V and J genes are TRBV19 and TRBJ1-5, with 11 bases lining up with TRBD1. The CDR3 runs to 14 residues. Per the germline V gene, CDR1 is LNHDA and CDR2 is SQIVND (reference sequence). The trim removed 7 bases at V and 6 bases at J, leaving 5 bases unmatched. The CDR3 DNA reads TGTGCCAGTACCTCGGGACAGGGGGTTCAGCCCCAGCATTTT. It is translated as CASTSGQGVQPQHF.

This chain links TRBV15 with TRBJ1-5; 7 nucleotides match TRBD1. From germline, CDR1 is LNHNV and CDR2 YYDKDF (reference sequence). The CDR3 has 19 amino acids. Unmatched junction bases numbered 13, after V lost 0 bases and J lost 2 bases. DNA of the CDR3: TGTGCCACCAGCAGAGATGACAGGGCCCGAGGAAGGGGCAATCAGCCCCAGCATTTT. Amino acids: CATSRDDRARGRGNQPQHF.

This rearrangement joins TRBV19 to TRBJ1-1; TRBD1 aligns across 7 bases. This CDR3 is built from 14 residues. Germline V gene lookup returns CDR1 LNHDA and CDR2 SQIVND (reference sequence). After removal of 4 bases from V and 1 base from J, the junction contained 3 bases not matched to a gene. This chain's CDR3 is CASSTRQGNTEAFF. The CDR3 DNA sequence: TGTGCCAGTAGTACCCGACAGGGGAACACTGAAGCTTTCTTT.

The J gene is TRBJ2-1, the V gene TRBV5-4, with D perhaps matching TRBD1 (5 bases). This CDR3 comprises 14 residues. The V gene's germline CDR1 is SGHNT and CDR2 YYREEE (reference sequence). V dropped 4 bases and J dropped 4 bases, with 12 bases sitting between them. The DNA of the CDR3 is TGTGCCAGCAGCCCGGCGCAGGGATACAATGAGCAGTTCTTC. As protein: CASSPAQGYNEQFF.

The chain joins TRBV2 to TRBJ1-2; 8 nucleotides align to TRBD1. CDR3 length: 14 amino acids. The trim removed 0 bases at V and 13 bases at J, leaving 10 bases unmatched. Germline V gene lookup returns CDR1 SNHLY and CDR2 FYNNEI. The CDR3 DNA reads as TGTGCCAGCAGTGAAGCGTGGACAGGGTATGAGGGCACCTTC. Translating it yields CASSEAWTGYEGTF.

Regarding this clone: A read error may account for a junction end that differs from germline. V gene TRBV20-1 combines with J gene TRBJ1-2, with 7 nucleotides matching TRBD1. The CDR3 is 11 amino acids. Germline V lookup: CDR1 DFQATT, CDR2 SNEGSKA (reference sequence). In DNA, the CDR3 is TGCAGTGCTAGAGATGACGGACAGGCTCCCTTC. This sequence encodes CSARDDGQAPF.

CDR3 nucleotides: TGTGCCAGCAGCCTGGATACTGGAGCGAACACCGGGGAGCTGTTTTTT. Translating it yields CASSLDTGANTGELFF. V is TRBV5-4 and J is TRBJ2-2, with unresolved D. The germline gives CDR1 SGHNT, CDR2 YYREEE (reference sequence). The CDR3 covers 16 residues. Trimming left V 4 bases short and J 0 bases short, with 13 bases between.

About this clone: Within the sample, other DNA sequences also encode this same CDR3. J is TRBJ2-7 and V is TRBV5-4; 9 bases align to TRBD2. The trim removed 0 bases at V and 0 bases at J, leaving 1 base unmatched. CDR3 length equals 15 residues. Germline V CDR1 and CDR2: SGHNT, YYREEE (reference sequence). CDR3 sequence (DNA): TGTGCCAGCAGCTTGGGTAGCGGGAGCTCCTACGAGCAGTACTTC. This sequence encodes CASSLGSGSSYEQYF.

CDR3 residues: CASSSTASIEAFF. The CDR3 DNA is TGTGCCAGCAGTTCCACTGCTTCGATTGAAGCTTTCTTT. The gene calls are TRBV6-5 and TRBJ1-1; D remains ambiguous. The V and J ends lost 4 bases and 7 bases respectively, with 13 bases between them. The CDR3 is 13 residues long. The germline CDR1 and CDR2 sequences are MNHEY and SVGAGI.

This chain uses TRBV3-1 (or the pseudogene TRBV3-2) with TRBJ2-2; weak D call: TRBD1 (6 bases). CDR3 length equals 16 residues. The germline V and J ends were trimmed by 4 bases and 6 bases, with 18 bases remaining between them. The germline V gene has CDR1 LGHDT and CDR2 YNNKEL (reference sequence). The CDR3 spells CASSPPRGVSAGELFF. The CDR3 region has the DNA TGTGCCAGCAGCCCCCCCAGGGGAGTTAGCGCCGGGGAGCTGTTTTTT.